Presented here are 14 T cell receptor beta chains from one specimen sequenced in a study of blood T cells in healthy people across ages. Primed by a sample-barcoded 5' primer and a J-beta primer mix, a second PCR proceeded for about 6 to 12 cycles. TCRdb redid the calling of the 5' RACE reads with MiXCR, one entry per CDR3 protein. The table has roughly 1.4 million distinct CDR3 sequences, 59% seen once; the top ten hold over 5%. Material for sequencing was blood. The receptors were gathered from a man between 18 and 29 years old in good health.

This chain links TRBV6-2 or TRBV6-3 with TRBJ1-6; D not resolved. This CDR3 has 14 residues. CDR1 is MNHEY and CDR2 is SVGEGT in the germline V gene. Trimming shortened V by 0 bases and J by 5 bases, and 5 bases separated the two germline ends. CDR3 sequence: CASSYSDHNSPLHF. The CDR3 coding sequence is TGTGCCAGCAGTTACTCGGACCATAATTCACCCCTCCACTTT.

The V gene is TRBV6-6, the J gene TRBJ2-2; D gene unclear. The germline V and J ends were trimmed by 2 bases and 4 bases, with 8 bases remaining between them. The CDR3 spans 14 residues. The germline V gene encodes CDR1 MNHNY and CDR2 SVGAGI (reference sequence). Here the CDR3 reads CASSYDMVTGELFF. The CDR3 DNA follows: TGTGCCAGCAGTTACGATATGGTCACCGGGGAGCTGTTTTTT.

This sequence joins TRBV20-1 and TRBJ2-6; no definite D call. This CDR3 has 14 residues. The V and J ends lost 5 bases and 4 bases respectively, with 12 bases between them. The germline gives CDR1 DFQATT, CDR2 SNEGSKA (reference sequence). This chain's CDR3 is CSAAPTSGANVLTF. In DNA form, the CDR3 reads TGCAGTGCTGCCCCCACCTCCGGGGCCAACGTCCTGACTTTC.

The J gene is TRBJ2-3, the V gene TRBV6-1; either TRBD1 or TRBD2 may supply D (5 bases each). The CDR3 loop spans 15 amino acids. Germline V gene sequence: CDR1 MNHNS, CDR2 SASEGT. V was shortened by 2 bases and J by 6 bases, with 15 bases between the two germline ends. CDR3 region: CASSEFSGPSDTQYF. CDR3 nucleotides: TGTGCCAGCAGTGAATTTTCGGGACCATCGGATACGCAGTATTTT.

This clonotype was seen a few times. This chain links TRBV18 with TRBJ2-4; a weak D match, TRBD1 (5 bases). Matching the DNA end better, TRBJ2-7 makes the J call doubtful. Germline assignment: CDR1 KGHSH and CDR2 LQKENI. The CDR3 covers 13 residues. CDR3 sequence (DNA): TGTGCCAGCTCGCCAGCAGGGAACTACGAGCAGTACTTC. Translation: CASSPAGNYEQYF.

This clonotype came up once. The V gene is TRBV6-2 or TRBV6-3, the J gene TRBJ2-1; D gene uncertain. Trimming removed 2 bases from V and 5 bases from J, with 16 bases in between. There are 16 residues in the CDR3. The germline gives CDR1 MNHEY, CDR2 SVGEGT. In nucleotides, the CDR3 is TGTGCCAGCAGTTACCCCTCGGCGCGGCGAGACAATGAGCAGTTCTTC. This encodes CASSYPSARRDNEQFF.

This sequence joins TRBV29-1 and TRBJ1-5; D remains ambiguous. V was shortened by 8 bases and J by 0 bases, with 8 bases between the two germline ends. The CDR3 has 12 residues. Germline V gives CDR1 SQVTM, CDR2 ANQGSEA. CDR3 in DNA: TGCAGCTTCACAGATAGCAATCAGCCCCAGCATTTT. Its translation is CSFTDSNQPQHF.

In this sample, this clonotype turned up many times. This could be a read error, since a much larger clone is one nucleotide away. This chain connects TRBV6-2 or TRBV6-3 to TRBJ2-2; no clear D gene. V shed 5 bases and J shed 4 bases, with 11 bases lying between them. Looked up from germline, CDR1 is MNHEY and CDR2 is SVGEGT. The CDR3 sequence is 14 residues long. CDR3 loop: CASSAGSSTGELFF. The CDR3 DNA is TGTGCCAGCAGTGCCGGGTCGAGCACCGGGGAGCTGTTTTTT.

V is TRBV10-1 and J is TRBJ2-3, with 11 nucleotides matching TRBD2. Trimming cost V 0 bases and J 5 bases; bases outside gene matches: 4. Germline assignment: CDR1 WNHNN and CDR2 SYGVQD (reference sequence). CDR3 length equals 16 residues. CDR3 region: CASSESSSGGIDTQYF. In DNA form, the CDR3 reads TGCGCCAGCAGTGAGTCGTCTAGCGGGGGGATAGATACGCAGTATTTT.

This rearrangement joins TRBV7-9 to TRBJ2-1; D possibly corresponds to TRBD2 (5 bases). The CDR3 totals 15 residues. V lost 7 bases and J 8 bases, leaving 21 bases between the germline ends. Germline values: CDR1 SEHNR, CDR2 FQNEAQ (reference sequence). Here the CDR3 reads CASIASSGPADEQFF. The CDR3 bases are TGTGCCAGCATCGCGTCCAGCGGACCAGCGGATGAGCAGTTCTTC.

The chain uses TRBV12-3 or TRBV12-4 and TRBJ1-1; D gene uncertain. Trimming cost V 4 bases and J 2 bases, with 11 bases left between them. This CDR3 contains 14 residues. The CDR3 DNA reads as TGTGCCAGCAGTTCTATATACAGTAACACTGAAGCTTTCTTT. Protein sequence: CASSSIYSNTEAFF.

DNA of the CDR3: TGTGCCATCAGTGATCACTCCCCGGGACGCGGATACAATGAGCAGTTCTTC. This codes for CAISDHSPGRGYNEQFF. The rearrangement links TRBV10-3 to TRBJ2-1; D might be TRBD1 or TRBD2, each matching 5 bases. The length of the CDR3 is 17 residues. Trimming took off 3 bases at V and 4 bases at J, with 19 bases between the two ends. Germline V lookup: CDR1 ENHRY, CDR2 SYGVKD.

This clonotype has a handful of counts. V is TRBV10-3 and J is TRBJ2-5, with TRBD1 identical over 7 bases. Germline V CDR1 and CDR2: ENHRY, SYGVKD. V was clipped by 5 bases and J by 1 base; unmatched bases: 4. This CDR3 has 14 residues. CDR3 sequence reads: CAISPGQPQETQYF. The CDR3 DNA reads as TGTGCCATCAGTCCGGGACAGCCCCAAGAGACCCAGTACTTC.

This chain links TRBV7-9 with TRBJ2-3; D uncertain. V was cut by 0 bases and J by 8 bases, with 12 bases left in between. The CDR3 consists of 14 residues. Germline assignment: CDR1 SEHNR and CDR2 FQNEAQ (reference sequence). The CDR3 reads CASSLASSLGTQYF. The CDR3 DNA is TGTGCCAGCAGCTTAGCGAGTAGTCTTGGTACGCAGTATTTT.